This T cell receptor (beta chain) was documented in a study of blood T cells in healthy people across ages. Of note for this clonotype: As yet, its antigen is unknown.

For the second PCR, which ran for roughly 6 to 11 cycles, a sample-barcoded 5' primer and a J-beta primer mix were used. One entry per CDR3 protein, called by TCRdb with MiXCR from the 5' RACE reads. Of about 1.6 million distinct CDR3 sequences in the sample, almost 35% were seen once. Healthy Caucasians from Russia aged about 6 to 90 served as donors. The amount of total RNA extracted per sample was at least 5.5 micrograms. The CDR3 is 13 residues long. V was clipped by 5 bases and J by 7 bases, with 14 bases between them. Germline CDR1 and CDR2: MDHEN and SYDVKM. Overall study results and limits: Estimates based on one million T cells were treated as lower bounds.

The chain recombines TRBV28 with TRBJ1-2, with a weak D call TRBD1 (5 bases). Sequencing was performed on blood. The sequence was obtained from a woman aged 25-40 years in good health. The CDR3 protein is CASSLEGLPGYTF. DNA for the CDR3: TGTGCCAGCAGTCTTGAGGGGCTGCCTGGCTACACCTTC.